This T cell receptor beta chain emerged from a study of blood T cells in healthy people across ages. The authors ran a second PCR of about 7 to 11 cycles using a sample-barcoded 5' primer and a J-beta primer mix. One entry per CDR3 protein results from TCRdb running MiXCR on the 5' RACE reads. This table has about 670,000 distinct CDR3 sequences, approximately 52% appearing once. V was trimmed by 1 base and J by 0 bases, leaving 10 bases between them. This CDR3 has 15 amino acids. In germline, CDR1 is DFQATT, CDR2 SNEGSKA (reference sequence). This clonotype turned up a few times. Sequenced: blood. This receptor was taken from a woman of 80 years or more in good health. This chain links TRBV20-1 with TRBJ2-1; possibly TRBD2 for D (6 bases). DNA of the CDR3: TGCAGTGCTAGAGTGCACGGGAGCTCCTACAATGAGCAGTTCTTC. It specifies CSARVHGSSYNEQFF.